Detailed here is one TCR beta chain. The sample belongs to a study of blood T cell repertoires in COVID-19. Study-wide background: PBMCs, B-cell-depleted T cells, or T cells were the source of the cDNA or gDNA that made up the material.

The CDR3 has 14 amino acids. Losses at the gene ends were 6 bases for V and 2 bases for J; bases not matched to a gene: 5. The germline V gene encodes CDR1 LGHDT and CDR2 YNNKEL (reference sequence). Here immunoSEQ multiplex PCR was the method, and the copy in TCRdb shows in-frame clones only, minus some. This table holds about 280,000 clones, about 89% found once. The chain employs TRBV3-1 (or the pseudogene TRBV3-2) and TRBJ2-7, with 9 bases identical to TRBD1. Material: peripheral blood. This TCR came from a man aged 40-50 years with acute or convalescent COVID-19. The CDR3 nucleotides are TGTGCCAGCAGTCCCGGGACAGGGCCCTACGAGCAGTACTTC. Its translation is CASSPGTGPYEQYF.